These 18 T cell receptor beta chains came from one sample sequenced in a study of spatial heterogeneity in lung cancer. Indicated time point: sample taken at primary tumor resection. Researchers sequenced whole RNA taken from tumor, nontumor lung or frozen PBMC without sorting. TCRdb re-derived calls from the 5' RACE reads in MiXCR, one entry per CDR3 protein. The sample has tens of thousands of distinct CDR3 sequences; 6.5% to 8% are singletons. Sample: PBMCs, taken at surgery. These TCRs come from a female donor with early-stage non-small cell lung cancer.

Only a few counts were recorded for this clonotype. The chain joins TRBV6-6 to TRBJ1-5, with D unresolved. The V gene lost 5 bases and the J gene lost 0 bases, with 8 bases spanning the gap. The CDR3 sequence is 14 residues long. Per germline, CDR1 MNHNY and CDR2 SVGAGI (reference sequence). The CDR3 here is CASSHEYSNQPQHF. CDR3 in DNA: TGTGCCAGCAGTCACGAGTATAGCAATCAGCCCCAGCATTTT.

This clonotype was seen many times. The CDR3 reads CASSRGLGNTGELFF. CDR3 DNA: TGTGCCAGCAGCCGAGGCTTGGGGAACACCGGGGAGCTGTTTTTT. This chain uses TRBV7-6 with TRBJ2-2, with no clear D. Trimming cost V 5 bases and J 1 base, with 11 bases left between them. Germline-derived CDR1 and CDR2 are SGHVS and FNYEAQ. CDR3 length: 15 amino acids.

This clonotype occurred a few times. The chain is built from TRBV4-3 and TRBJ2-4; 9 bases are shared with TRBD1. V shed 0 bases, J shed 1 base, and the junction held 7 bases outside the gene matches. The CDR3 totals 18 residues. In germline, CDR1 is LGHNA, CDR2 YSLEER. In DNA form, the CDR3 reads TGCGCCAGCAGCCAAGATCTTGGGACAGGGTTGGCCAAAAACATTCAGTACTTC. Its translation: CASSQDLGTGLAKNIQYF.

This clonotype was detected many times. The CDR3 nucleotides read TGTGCCAGCTCACCACCGGCACAGAACACTGAAGCTTTCTTT. It specifies CASSPPAQNTEAFF. The chain is built from TRBV18 and TRBJ1-1, with unresolved D. Germline CDR1 is KGHSH and CDR2 is LQKENI. The CDR3 is 14 residues long. The V and J ends lost 0 bases and 1 base respectively, with 6 bases between them.

The chain links TRBV2 to TRBJ1-6, with 11 positions matching TRBD1. Germline V gene sequence: CDR1 SNHLY, CDR2 FYNNEI. V lost 8 bases to trimming and J lost 9 bases; unmatched junction nucleotides: 3. The CDR3 covers 13 residues. The CDR3 sequence: CASSGTGGSPLHF. CDR3 sequence (DNA): TGTGCCAGCTCCGGGACAGGGGGTTCACCCCTCCACTTT.

This clonotype has at least ten counts. The rearrangement uses TRBV7-8 and TRBJ1-6; D may be TRBD1 (5 bases). Trimming removed 0 bases at V and 6 bases at J, with 6 bases between. This CDR3 has 14 residues. Per the germline V gene, CDR1 is SGHVS and CDR2 is FQNEAQ. The CDR3 here is CASSLAQANSPLHF. The CDR3 DNA follows: TGTGCCAGCAGCTTAGCACAGGCTAATTCACCCCTCCACTTT.

At least ten counts were recorded for this clonotype. V is TRBV20-1 and J is TRBJ2-1, with D possibly being TRBD2 (7 bases). This CDR3 has 15 amino acids. V shed 6 bases and J shed 8 bases, with 23 bases lying between them. CDR1 is DFQATT, CDR2 SNEGSKA, per germline (reference sequence). This CDR3 reads CSAGTLGGPKDEQFF. The CDR3 coding sequence is TGCAGTGCCGGGACCCTCGGGGGGCCTAAGGATGAGCAGTTCTTC.

The chain carries TRBV12-3 or TRBV12-4 and TRBJ2-2; the match to TRBD2 covers 8 bases. V was pared by 2 bases and J by 1 base, with 3 bases of the junction left unmatched. The CDR3 consists of 16 residues. CDR3 coding DNA: TGTGCCAGCAGTTTAAGCCTAGCGGGGAACACCGGGGAGCTGTTTTTT. Its translation: CASSLSLAGNTGELFF.

This clonotype was counted a few times. The chain couples TRBV28 to TRBJ1-1; 11 positions match TRBD1. V shed 6 bases and J 6 bases; nucleotides not matched to a gene: 9. Looked up from germline, CDR1 is MDHEN and CDR2 is SYDVKM. The CDR3 is 15 residues long. The CDR3 DNA reads TGTGCCAGCAGGGACCGGGACAGGGGGTTGGCTGAAGCTTTCTTT. Its protein product is CASRDRDRGLAEAFF.

This clonotype has a count of ten or more. The chain combines TRBV5-1 with TRBJ1-6, with D possibly matching TRBD1 (5 bases). The V gene's germline CDR1 is SGHRS and CDR2 YFSETQ. V was cut by 3 bases and J by 7 bases, with 11 bases left in between. This CDR3 region has 14 residues. CDR3 nucleotide sequence: TGCGCCAGCAGCTCGAGGCAGGGCAATTCACCCCTCCACTTT. Its translation: CASSSRQGNSPLHF.

The chain recombines TRBV18 with TRBJ2-5; 11 bases line up with TRBD2. V gave up 3 bases and J gave up 5 bases; unmatched junction bases: 8. The CDR3 length is 16 residues. CDR1 is KGHSH, CDR2 LQKENI, per germline. The CDR3 loop is CASSPLAGGQPETQYF. In nucleotides, the CDR3 is TGTGCCAGCTCACCGCTAGCGGGGGGCCAGCCGGAGACCCAGTACTTC.

This clonotype was observed at least ten times. The chain couples TRBV20-1 to TRBJ1-5, with 7 bases aligning to TRBD1. Trimming removed 5 bases from V and 8 bases from J; junction bases left unmatched: 6. Germline lookup yields CDR1 DFQATT and CDR2 SNEGSKA (reference sequence). There are 12 residues in the CDR3. The CDR3 spells CSAAGQWKPQHF. The DNA of the CDR3 is TGCAGTGCTGCGGGACAGTGGAAGCCCCAGCATTTT.

This clonotype appeared many times. V gene TRBV4-1 combines with J gene TRBJ2-3; weak D call: TRBD2 (6 bases). The germline CDR1 and CDR2 sequences are MGHRA and YSYEKL. With 3 bases removed from V and 9 bases from J, the gap between germline ends came to 13 bases. The CDR3 consists of 13 residues. CDR3 nucleotides: TGCGCCAGCAGCCAGGGATTTAGCGGCACGCAGTATTTT. Encoded protein: CASSQGFSGTQYF.

This clonotype has a count of ten or more. The V gene is TRBV5-1, the J gene TRBJ2-7; the D gene is possibly TRBD2 (6 bases). V was pared by 4 bases and J by 4 bases, with 18 bases between. CDR1 and CDR2 from the germline V gene are SGHRS and YFSETQ. The length of the CDR3 is 15 residues. The DNA for the CDR3 is TGCGCCAGCAGCCCAAAGGTAGGGGAGGAGTACGAGCAGTACTTC. Encoded protein: CASSPKVGEEYEQYF.

This clonotype was picked up many times. The chain combines TRBV9 with TRBJ2-7, with D tentatively TRBD2 (6 bases). Trimming left V 0 bases short and J 2 bases short, with 12 bases between. CDR1 and CDR2 (germline): SGDLS, YYNGEE. The CDR3 spans 15 residues. CDR3 coding DNA: TGTGCCAGCAGCGTAGGGCCAGCGGGTACCTACGAGCAGTACTTC. Its translation: CASSVGPAGTYEQYF.

A few counts support this clonotype. This sequence joins TRBV2 and TRBJ1-4; the D gene is possibly TRBD1 (5 bases). V lost 8 bases to trimming and J lost 6 bases, with 19 bases between them. The CDR3 loop spans 15 amino acids. Germline-derived CDR1 and CDR2 are SNHLY and FYNNEI. CDR3 protein: CASSGWAEGYEKLFF. The CDR3 bases are TGTGCCAGCTCGGGGTGGGCGGAGGGGTATGAAAAACTGTTTTTT.

This clonotype came up many times. V usage is TRBV6-2 or TRBV6-3 and J usage is TRBJ1-2; TRBD1 aligns across 7 bases. This CDR3 spans 14 amino acids. The V segment lost 6 bases and the J segment 3 bases; nucleotides outside the gene matches: 7. Germline CDR1 MNHEY, CDR2 SVGEGT. The CDR3 spells CASSRGTAYYGYTF. The DNA for the CDR3 is TGTGCCAGCAGCCGCGGGACAGCTTACTATGGCTACACCTTC.

The rearrangement links TRBV20-1 to TRBJ1-2; D call uncertain. Trimming took 6 bases from V and 5 from J, leaving 22 bases between them. This CDR3 contains 15 residues. Germline CDR1 and CDR2: DFQATT and SNEGSKA (reference sequence). CDR3 protein: CSADVRQSSRYGYTF. CDR3 DNA sequence: TGCAGTGCAGACGTCCGGCAGTCATCCCGGTATGGCTACACCTTC.